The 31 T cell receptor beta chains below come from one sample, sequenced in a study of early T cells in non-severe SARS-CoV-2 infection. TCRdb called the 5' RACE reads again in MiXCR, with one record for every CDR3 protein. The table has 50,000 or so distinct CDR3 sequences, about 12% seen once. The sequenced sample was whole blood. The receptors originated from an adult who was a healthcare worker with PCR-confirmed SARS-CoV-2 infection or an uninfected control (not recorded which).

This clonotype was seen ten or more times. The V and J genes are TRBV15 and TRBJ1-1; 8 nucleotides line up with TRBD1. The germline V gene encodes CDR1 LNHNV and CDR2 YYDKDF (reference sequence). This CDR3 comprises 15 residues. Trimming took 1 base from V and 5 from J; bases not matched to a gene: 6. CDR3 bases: TGTGCCACCAGCAGAGGTTCAGGGGGCTTAACTGAAGCTTTCTTT. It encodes CATSRGSGGLTEAFF.

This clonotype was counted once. The CDR3 sequence: CSANSGQGYTEAFF. The DNA of the CDR3 is TGCAGTGCTAACTCGGGACAGGGTTACACTGAAGCTTTCTTT. J is TRBJ1-1 and V is TRBV20-1; 9 nucleotides agree with TRBD1. Looked up from germline, CDR1 is DFQATT and CDR2 is SNEGSKA (reference sequence). V trimming: 4 bases; J trimming: 3 bases; junction bases outside the gene matches: 6. The CDR3 runs to 14 residues.

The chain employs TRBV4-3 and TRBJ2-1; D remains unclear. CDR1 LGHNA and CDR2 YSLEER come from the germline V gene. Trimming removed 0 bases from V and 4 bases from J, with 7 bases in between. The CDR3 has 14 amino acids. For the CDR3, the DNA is TGCGCCAGCAGCCAAGATGGCCAGTACAATGAGCAGTTCTTC. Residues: CASSQDGQYNEQFF.

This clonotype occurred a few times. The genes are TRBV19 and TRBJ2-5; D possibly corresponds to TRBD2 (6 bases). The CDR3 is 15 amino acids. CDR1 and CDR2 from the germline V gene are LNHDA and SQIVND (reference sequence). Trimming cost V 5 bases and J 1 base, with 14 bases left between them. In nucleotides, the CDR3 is TGTGCCAGTAGTTTCAGTAGCGGCCCCCAAGAGACCCAGTACTTC. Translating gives CASSFSSGPQETQYF.

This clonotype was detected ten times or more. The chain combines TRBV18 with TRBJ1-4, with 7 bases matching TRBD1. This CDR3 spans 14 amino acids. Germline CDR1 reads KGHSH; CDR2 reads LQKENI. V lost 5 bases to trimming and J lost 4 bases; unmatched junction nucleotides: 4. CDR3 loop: CASSRGQLNEKLFF. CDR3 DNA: TGTGCCAGCTCAAGGGGACAGCTTAATGAAAAACTGTTTTTT.

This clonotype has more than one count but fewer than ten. CDR3 sequence reads: CASSLEQGSYEQYF. For the CDR3, the DNA is TGTGCCAGCAGCTTGGAACAGGGGTCCTACGAGCAGTACTTC. The chain combines TRBV5-4 with TRBJ2-7; 7 bases match TRBD1. This CDR3 has 14 residues. Germline CDR1 and CDR2: SGHNT and YYREEE (reference sequence). Trimming cost V 0 bases and J 1 base; bases outside gene matches: 1.

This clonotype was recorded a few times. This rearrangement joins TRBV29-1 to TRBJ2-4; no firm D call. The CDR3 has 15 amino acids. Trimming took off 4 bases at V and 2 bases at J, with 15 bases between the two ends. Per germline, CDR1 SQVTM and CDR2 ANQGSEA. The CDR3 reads CSVVEEIPPKNIQYF. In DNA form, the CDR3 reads TGCAGCGTTGTAGAGGAGATCCCCCCCAAAAACATTCAGTACTTC.

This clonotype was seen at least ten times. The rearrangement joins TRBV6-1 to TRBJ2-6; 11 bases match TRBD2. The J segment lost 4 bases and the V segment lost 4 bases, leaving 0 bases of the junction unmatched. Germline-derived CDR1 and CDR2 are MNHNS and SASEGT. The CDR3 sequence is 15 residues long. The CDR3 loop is CASSGTSGGANVLTF. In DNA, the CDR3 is TGTGCCAGCAGTGGGACTAGCGGGGGGGCCAACGTCCTGACTTTC.

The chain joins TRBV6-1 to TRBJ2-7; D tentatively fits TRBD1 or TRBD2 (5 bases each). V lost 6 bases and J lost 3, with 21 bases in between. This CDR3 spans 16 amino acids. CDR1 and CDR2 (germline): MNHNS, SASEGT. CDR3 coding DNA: TGTGCCAGCAGGGGTTCAGGGACGTCGGTATACTACGAGCAGTACTTC. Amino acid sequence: CASRGSGTSVYYEQYF.

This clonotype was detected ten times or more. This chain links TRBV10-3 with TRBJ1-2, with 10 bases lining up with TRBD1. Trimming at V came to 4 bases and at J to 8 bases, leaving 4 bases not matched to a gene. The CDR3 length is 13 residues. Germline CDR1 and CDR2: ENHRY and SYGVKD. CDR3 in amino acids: CAISGQGARGYTF. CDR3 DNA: TGTGCCATCAGTGGACAGGGGGCGCGAGGCTACACCTTC.

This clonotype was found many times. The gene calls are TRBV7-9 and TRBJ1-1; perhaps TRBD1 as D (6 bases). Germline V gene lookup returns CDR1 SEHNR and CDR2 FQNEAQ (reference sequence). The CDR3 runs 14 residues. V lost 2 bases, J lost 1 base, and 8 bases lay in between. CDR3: CASSLIQGNTEAFF. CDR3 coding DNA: TGTGCCAGCAGCTTAATACAGGGGAACACTGAAGCTTTCTTT.

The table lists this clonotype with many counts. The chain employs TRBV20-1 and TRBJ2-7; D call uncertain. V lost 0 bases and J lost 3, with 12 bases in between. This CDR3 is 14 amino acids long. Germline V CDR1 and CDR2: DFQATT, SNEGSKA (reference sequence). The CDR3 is CSARDAGYIYEQYF. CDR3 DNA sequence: TGCAGTGCTAGAGATGCTGGATATATCTACGAGCAGTACTTC.

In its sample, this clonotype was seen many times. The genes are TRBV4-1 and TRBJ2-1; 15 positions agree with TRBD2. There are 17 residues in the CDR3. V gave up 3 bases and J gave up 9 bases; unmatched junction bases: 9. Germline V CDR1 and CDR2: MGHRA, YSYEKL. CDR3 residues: CASSQPRGLAGGIEQFF. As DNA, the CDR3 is TGCGCCAGCAGCCAGCCCCGGGGACTAGCGGGGGGTATTGAGCAGTTCTTC.

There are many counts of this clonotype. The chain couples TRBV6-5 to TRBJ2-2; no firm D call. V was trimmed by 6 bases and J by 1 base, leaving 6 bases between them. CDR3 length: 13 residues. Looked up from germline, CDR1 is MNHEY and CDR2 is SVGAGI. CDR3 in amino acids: CASSPGNTGELFF. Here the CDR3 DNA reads TGTGCCAGCAGCCCAGGGAACACCGGGGAGCTGTTTTTT.

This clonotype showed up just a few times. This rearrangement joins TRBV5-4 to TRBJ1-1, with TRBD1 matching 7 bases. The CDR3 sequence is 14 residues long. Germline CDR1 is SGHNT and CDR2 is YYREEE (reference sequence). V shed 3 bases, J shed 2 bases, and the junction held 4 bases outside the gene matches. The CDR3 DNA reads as TGTGCCAGCAGCTCCCGGGACAGAAACACTGAAGCTTTCTTT. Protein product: CASSSRDRNTEAFF.

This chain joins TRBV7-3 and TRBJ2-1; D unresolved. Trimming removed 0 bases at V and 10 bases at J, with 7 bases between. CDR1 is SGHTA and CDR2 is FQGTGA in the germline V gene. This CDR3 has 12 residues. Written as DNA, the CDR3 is TGTGCCAGCAGCTTAACTGTCCAAGAGCAGTTCTTC. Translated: CASSLTVQEQFF.

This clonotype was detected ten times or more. The CDR3 here is CASSLLGAGHTEAFF. The CDR3 DNA sequence: TGCGCCAGCAGCTTGTTAGGGGCCGGGCACACTGAAGCTTTCTTT. This chain links TRBV5-1 with TRBJ1-1; D is possibly TRBD1 (5 bases). Trimming pared 1 base from V and 3 bases from J, leaving 13 bases between. The CDR3 is 15 amino acids. Germline V gene lookup returns CDR1 SGHRS and CDR2 YFSETQ.

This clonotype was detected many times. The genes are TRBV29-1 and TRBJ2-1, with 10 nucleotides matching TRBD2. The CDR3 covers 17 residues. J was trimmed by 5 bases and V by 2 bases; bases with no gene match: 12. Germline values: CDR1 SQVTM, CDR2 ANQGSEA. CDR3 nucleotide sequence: TGCAGCGTTGAAAGGCTAGCGGGAGAAAGCCGGAACAATGAGCAGTTCTTC. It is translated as CSVERLAGESRNNEQFF.

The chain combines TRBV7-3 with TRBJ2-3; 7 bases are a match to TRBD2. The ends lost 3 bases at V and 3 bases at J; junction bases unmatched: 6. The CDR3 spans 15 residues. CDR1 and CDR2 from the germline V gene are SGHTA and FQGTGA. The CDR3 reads CASSFRGGRTDTQYF. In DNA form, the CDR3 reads TGTGCCAGCAGCTTCCGCGGGGGTAGGACAGATACGCAGTATTTT.

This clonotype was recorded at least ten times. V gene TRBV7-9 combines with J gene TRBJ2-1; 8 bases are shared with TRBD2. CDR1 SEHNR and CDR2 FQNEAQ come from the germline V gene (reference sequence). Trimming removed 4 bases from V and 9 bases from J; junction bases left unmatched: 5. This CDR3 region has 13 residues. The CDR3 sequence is CASSSLAGTEQFF. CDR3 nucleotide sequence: TGTGCCAGCAGCTCCTTAGCGGGAACTGAGCAGTTCTTC.

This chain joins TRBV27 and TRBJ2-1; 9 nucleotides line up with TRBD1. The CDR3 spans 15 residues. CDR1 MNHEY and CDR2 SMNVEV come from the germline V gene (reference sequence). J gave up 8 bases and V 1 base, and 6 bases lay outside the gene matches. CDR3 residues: CASSLLTGGSHEQFF. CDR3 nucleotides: TGTGCCAGCAGTTTATTGACAGGGGGGTCGCATGAGCAGTTCTTC.

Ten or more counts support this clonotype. DNA for the CDR3: TGTGCCAGCAGCTTAGTAGAAAACACCATATATTTT. It encodes CASSLVENTIYF. This chain connects TRBV11-3 to TRBJ1-3; D remains unclear. Germline CDR1 and CDR2: SGHNT and YENEEA. This CDR3 has 12 residues. V lost 1 base and J 6 bases, leaving 4 bases between the germline ends.

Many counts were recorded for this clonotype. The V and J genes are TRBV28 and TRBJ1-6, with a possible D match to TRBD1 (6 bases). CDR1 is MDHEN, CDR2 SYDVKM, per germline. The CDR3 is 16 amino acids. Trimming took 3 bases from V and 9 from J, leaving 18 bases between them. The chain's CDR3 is CASSFAGGGEGSPLHF. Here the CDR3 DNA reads TGTGCCAGCAGTTTCGCTGGAGGGGGAGAAGGTTCACCCCTCCACTTT.

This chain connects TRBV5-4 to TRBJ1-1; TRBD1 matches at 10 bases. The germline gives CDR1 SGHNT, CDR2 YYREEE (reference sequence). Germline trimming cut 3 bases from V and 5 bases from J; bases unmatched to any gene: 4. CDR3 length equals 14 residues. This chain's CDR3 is CASSSGQGRTEAFF. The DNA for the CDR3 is TGTGCCAGCAGCTCGGGACAGGGGAGGACTGAAGCTTTCTTT.

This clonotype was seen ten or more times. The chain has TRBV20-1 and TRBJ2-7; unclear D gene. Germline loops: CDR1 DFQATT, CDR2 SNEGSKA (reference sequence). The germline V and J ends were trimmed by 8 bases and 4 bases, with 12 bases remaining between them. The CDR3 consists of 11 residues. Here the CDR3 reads CSPNPPYEQYF. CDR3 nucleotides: TGCAGTCCAAACCCCCCTTACGAGCAGTACTTC.

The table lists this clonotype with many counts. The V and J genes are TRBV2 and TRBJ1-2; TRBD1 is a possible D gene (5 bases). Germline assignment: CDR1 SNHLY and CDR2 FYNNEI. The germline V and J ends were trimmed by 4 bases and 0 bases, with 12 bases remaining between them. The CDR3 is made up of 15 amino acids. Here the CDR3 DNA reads TGTGCCAGCAGTGGAAGAGGGACCGCTAACTATGGCTACACCTTC. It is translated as CASSGRGTANYGYTF.

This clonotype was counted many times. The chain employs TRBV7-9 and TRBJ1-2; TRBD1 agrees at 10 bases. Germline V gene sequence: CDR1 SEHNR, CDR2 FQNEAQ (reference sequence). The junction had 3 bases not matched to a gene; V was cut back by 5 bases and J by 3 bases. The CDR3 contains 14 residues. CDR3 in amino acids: CASSRGQGDYGYTF. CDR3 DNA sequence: TGTGCCAGCAGCCGAGGACAGGGGGACTATGGCTACACCTTC. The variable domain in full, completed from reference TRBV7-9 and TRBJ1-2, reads DTGVSQNPRHKITKRGQNVTFRCDPISEHNRLYWYRQTLGQGPEFLTYFQNEAQLEKSRLLSDRFSAERPKGSFSTLEIQRTEQGDSAMYLCASSRGQGDYGYTFGSGTRLTVV.

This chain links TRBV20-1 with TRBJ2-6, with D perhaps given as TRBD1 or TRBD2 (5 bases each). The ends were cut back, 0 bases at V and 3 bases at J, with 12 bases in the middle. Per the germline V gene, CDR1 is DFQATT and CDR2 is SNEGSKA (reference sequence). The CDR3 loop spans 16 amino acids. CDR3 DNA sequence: TGCAGTGCTAGAGAGACGGGGCGGCTTGGGGCCAACGTCCTGACTTTC. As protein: CSARETGRLGANVLTF.

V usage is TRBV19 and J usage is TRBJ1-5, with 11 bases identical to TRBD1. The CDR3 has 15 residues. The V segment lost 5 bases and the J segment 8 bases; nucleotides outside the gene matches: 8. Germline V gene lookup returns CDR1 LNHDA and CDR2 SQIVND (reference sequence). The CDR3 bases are TGTGCCAGTAGTTCCTCCGGGACAGGGGGAGAGCCCCAGCATTTT. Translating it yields CASSSSGTGGEPQHF.

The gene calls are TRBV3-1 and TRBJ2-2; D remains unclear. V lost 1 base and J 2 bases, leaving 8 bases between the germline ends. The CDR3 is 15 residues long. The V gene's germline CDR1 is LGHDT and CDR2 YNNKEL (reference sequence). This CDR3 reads CASSQGILNTGELFF. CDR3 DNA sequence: TGTGCCAGCAGCCAAGGGATCCTCAACACCGGGGAGCTGTTTTTT.

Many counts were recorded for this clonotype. CDR3 amino acids: CASSYSRLAVNTGELFF. The CDR3 region has the DNA TGTGCCAGCAGTTACTCGAGACTAGCGGTGAACACCGGGGAGCTGTTTTTT. This chain links TRBV6-2 or TRBV6-3 with TRBJ2-2, with TRBD2 matching over 9 bases. Germline lookup yields CDR1 MNHEY and CDR2 SVGEGT. This CDR3 region has 17 residues. With V trimmed by 0 bases and J by 1 base, 3 bases remained unmatched.